This T cell receptor beta chain is from a study of shared clonotypes between healthy human individuals. Generated by immunoSEQ multiplex PCR, the TCRdb table keeps only in-frame clones and is missing some. The sample consists of some 580,000 clones, roughly 98% of them appearing once. Germline lookup yields CDR1 MDHEN and CDR2 SYDVKM. Trimming took 6 bases from V and 3 from J; bases not matched to a gene: 8. The CDR3 is 15 amino acids. CD45RO-negative CD8 cells positively selected for CCR7 made up the naive population, which excluded terminally differentiated effector memory CD45RA+ cells. Caucasian adults residing in Nashville, Tennessee made up all the donors.

The origin of this receptor is a man aged 30-40 years in good health. Sequencing used naive CD8+ T cells sorted from blood. The chain links TRBV28 to TRBJ2-7; 10 nucleotides agree with TRBD1. The CDR3, as DNA: TGTGCCAGCAGACCGGGACAGGGGCGCCTCTACGAGCAGTACTTC. This codes for CASRPGQGRLYEQYF.